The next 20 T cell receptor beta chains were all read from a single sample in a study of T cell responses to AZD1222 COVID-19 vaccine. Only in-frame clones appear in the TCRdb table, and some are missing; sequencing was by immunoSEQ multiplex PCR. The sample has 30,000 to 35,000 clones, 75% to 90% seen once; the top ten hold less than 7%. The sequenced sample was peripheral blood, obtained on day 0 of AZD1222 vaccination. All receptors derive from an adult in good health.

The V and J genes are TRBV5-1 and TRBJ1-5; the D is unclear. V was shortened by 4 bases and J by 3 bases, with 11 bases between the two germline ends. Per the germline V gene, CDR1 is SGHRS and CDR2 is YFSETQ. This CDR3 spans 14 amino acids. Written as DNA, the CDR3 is TGCGCCAGCAGCGTGTCCGGGGACAATCAGCCCCAGCATTTT. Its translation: CASSVSGDNQPQHF.

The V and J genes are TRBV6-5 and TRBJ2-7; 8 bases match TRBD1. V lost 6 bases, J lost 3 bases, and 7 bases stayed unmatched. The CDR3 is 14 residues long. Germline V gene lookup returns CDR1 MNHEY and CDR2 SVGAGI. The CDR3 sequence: CASRDRGLSYEQYF. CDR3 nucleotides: TGTGCCAGCAGAGACAGGGGTTTGAGCTACGAGCAGTACTTC.

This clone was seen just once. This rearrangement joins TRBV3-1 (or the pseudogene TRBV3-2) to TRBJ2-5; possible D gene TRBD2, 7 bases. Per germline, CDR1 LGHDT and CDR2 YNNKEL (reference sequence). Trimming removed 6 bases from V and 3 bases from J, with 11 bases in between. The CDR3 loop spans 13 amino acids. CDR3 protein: CASSRGGEETQYF. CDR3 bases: TGTGCCAGCAGTCGAGGGGGGGAAGAGACCCAGTACTTC.

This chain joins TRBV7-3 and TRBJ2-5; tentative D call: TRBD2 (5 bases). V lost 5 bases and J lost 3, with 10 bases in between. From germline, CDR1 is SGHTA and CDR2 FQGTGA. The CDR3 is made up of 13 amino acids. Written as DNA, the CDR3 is TGTGCCAGCAGCCAAGCGGTGGAAGAGACCCAGTACTTC. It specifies CASSQAVEETQYF.

CDR3 sequence reads: CASSLVGTGRGYTF. The CDR3 DNA reads as TGCGCCAGCAGCTTGGTAGGGACAGGGCGCGGCTACACCTTC. The chain is built from TRBV5-1 and TRBJ1-2; 9 bases are shared with TRBD1. J was trimmed by 8 bases and V by 0 bases; bases with no gene match: 5. Germline assignment: CDR1 SGHRS and CDR2 YFSETQ. The CDR3 covers 14 residues.

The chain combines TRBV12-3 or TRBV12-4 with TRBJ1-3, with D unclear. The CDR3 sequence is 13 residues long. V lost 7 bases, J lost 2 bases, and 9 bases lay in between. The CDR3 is CASTLSPGNTIYF. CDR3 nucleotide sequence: TGTGCCAGCACCTTAAGTCCTGGAAACACCATATATTTT.

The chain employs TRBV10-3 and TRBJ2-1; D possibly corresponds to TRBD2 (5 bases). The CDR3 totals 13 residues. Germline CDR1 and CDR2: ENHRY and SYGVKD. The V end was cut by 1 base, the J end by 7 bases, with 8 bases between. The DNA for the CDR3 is TGTGCCATCAGTGAGTGGCGGGCGAATGAGCAGTTCTTC. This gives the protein CAISEWRANEQFF.

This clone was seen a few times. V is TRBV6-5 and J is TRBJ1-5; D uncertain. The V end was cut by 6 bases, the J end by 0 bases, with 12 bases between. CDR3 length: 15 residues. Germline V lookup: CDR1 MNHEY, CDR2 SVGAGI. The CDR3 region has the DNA TGTGCCAGCAGCGGGTCCAGTTATAGCAATCAGCCCCAGCATTTT. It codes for CASSGSSYSNQPQHF.

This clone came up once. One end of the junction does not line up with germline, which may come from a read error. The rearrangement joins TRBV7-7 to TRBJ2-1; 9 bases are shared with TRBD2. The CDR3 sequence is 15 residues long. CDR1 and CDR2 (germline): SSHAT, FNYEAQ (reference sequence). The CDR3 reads CASSFGGGAADEQFF. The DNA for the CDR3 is TGTGCTAGCAGCTTCGGCGGGGGGGCCGCAGATGAGCAGTTCTTC.

The CDR3 region has the DNA TGTGCCAGTAGTATGGACAGATACCAAAATCAGCCCCAGCATTTT. Encoded protein: CASSMDRYQNQPQHF. This chain links TRBV19 with TRBJ1-5; perhaps TRBD1 as D (6 bases). In germline, CDR1 is LNHDA, CDR2 SQIVND (reference sequence). The CDR3 runs to 15 residues. V was clipped by 3 bases and J by 4 bases, with 13 bases between them.

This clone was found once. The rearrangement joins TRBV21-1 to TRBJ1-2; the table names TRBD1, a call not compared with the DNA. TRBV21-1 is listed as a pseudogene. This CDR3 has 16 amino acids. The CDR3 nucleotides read TGTGCCAGCAGCCTGAAGGGGACAGGGGAAACGGATGGCTACACCTTC. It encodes CASSLKGTGETDGYTF.

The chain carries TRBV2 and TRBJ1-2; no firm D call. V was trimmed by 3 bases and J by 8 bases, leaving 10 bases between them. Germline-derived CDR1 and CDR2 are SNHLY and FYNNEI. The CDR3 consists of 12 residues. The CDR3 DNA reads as TGTGCCAGCAGTGATAACGGCCTGGGCTACACCTTC. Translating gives CASSDNGLGYTF.

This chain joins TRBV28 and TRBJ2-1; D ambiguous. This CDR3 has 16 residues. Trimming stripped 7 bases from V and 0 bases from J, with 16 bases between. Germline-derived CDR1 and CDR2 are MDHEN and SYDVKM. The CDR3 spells CASTSQDSNSYNEQFF. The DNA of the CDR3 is TGTGCCAGCACCTCCCAAGACTCCAACTCCTACAATGAGCAGTTCTTC.

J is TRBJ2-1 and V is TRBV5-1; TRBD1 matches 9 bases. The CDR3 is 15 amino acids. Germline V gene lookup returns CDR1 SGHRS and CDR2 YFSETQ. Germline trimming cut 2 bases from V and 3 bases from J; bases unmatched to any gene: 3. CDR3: CASSLQGAGYNEQFF. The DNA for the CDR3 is TGCGCCAGCAGCTTACAGGGGGCGGGCTACAATGAGCAGTTCTTC. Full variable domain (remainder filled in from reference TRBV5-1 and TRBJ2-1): KAGVTQTPRYLIKTRGQQVTLSCSPISGHRSVSWYQQTPGQGLQFLFEYFSETQRNKGNFPGRFSGRQFSNSRSEMNVSTLELGDSALYLCASSLQGAGYNEQFFGPGTRLTVL.

The CDR3 DNA sequence: TGTGCCAGCAGTGGACTAGCGAATGAGCAGTTCTTC. Protein product: CASSGLANEQFF. V gene TRBV2 combines with J gene TRBJ2-1; 8 positions agree with TRBD2. The germline CDR1 and CDR2 sequences are SNHLY and FYNNEI. The CDR3 runs 12 residues. V lost 4 bases and J lost 7; bases outside the gene matches: 0.

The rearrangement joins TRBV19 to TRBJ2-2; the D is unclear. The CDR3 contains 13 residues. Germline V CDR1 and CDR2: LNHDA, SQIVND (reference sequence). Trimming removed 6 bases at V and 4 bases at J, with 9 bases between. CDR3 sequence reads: CASRVRSTGELFF. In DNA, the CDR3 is TGTGCCAGTAGGGTACGGAGCACCGGGGAGCTGTTTTTT.

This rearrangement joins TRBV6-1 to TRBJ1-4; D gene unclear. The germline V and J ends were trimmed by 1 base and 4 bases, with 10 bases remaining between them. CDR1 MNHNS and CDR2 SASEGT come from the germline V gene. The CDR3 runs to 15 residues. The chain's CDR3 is CASSEGPRLNEKLFF. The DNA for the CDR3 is TGTGCCAGCAGTGAAGGGCCGAGACTTAATGAAAAACTGTTTTTT.

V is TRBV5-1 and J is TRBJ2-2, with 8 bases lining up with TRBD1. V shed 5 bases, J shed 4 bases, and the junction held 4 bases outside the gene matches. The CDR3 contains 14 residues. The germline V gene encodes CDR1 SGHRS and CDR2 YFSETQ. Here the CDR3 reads CASSPQGATGELFF. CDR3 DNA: TGCGCCAGCAGTCCTCAGGGGGCCACCGGGGAGCTGTTTTTT.

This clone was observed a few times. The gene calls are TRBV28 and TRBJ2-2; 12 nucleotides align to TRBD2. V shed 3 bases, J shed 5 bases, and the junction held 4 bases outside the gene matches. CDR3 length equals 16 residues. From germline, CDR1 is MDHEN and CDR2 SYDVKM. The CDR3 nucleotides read TGTGCCAGCAGTTTTTTGACTAGCGGGAGTACCGGGGAGCTGTTTTTT. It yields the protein CASSFLTSGSTGELFF.

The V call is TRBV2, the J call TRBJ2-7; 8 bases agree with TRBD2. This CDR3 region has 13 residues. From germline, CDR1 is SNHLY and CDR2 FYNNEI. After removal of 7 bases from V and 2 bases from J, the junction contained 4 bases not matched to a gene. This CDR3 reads CASTGGVTYEQYF. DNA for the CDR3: TGTGCCAGCACGGGGGGGGTAACCTACGAGCAGTACTTC.